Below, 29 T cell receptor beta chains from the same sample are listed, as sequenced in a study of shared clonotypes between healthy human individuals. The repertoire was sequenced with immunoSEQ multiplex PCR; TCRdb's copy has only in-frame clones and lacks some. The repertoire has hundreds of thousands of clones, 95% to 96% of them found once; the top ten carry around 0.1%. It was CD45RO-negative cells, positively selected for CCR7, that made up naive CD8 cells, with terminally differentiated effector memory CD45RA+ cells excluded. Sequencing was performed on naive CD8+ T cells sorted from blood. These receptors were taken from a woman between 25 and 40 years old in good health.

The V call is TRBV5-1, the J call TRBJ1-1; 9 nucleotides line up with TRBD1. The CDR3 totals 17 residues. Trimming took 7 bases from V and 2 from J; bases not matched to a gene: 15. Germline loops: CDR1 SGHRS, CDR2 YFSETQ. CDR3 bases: TGCGCCAGCTTCACCCAGCCGGGACAGGGTATTAACACTGAAGCTTTCTTT. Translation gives CASFTQPGQGINTEAFF.

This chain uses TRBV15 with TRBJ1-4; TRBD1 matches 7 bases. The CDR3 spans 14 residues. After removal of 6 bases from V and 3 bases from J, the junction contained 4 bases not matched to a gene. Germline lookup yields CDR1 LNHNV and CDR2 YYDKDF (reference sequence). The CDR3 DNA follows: TGTGCCACCAGAAAGGACAGGTCTAATGAAAAACTGTTTTTT. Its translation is CATRKDRSNEKLFF.

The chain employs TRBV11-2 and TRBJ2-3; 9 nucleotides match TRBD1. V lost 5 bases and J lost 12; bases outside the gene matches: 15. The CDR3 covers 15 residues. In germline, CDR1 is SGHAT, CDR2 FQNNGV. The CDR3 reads CASSPGQGTHQIQYF. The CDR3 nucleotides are TGTGCCAGCAGCCCTGGACAGGGGACCCACCAAATACAGTATTTT. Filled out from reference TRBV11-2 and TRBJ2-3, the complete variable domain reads EAGVAQSPRYKIIEKRQSVAFWCNPISGHATLYWYQQILGQGPKLLIQFQNNGVVDDSQLPKDRFSAERLKGVDSTLKIQPAKLEDSAVYLCASSPGQGTHQIQYFGPGTRLTVL.

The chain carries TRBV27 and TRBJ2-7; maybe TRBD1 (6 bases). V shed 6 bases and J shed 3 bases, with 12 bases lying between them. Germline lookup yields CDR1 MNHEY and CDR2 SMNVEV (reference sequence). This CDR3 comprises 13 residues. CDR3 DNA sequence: TGTGCCAGCAGACAGGGATCTGACTACGAGCAGTACTTC. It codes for CASRQGSDYEQYF.

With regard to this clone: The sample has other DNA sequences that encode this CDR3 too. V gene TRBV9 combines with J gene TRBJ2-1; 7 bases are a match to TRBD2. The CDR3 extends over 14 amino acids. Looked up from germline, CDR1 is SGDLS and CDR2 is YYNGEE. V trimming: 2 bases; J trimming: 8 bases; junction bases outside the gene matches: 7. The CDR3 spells CASSVAGVVDEQFF. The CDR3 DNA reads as TGTGCCAGCAGCGTGGCGGGAGTCGTAGATGAGCAGTTCTTC.

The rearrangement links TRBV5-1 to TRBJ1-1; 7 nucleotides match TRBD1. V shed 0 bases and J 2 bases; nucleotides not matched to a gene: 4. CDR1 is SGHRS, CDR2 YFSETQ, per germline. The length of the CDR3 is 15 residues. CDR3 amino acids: CASSLGRQGNTEAFF. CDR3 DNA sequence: TGCGCCAGCAGCTTGGGGAGACAGGGAAACACTGAAGCTTTCTTT.

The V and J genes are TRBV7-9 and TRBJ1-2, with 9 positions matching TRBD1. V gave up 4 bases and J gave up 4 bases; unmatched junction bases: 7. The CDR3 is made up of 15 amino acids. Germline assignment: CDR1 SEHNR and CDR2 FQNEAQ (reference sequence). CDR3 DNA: TGTGCCAGCAGCTATACGACAGGGGGAAGCTATGGCTACACCTTC. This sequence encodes CASSYTTGGSYGYTF.

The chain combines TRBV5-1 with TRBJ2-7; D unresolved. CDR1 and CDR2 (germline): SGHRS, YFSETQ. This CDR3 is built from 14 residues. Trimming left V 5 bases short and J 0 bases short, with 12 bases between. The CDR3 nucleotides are TGCGCCAGCAGTCCGGAGACAAGCTCCTACGAGCAGTACTTC. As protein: CASSPETSSYEQYF.

CDR3: CASSQRAWEPLPKETQYF. CDR3 nucleotide sequence: TGTGCCAGCAGCCAGAGGGCTTGGGAACCCCTGCCAAAAGAGACCCAGTACTTC. The chain couples TRBV7-8 to TRBJ2-5, with a tentative D call TRBD2 (5 bases). Germline-derived CDR1 and CDR2 are SGHVS and FQNEAQ. This CDR3 spans 18 amino acids. V lost 5 bases to trimming and J lost 3 bases, with 25 bases between them.

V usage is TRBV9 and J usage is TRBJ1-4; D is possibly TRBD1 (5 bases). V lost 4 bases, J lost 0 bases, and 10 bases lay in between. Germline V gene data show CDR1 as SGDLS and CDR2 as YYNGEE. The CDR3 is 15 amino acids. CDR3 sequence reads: CASSPEGATNEKLFF. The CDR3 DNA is TGTGCCAGCAGCCCTGAAGGGGCAACTAATGAAAAACTGTTTTTT.

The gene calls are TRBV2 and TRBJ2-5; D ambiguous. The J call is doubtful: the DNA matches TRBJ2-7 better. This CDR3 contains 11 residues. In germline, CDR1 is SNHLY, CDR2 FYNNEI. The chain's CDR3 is CASSDTYEQYF. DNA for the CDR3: TGTGCCAGCAGTGACACCTACGAGCAGTACTTC.

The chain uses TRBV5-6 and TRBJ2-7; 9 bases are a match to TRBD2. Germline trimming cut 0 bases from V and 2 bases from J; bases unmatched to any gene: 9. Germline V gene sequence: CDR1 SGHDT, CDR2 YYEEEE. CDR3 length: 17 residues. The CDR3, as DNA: TGTGCCAGCAGCTTGGAGAGCGGTAGCGGGGGCCCCTACGAGCAGTACTTC. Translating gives CASSLESGSGGPYEQYF. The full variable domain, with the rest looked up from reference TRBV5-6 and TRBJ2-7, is DAGVTQSPTHLIKTRGQQVTLRCSPKSGHDTVSWYQQALGQGPQFIFQYYEEEERQRGNFPDRFSGHQFPNYSSELNVNALLLGDSALYLCASSLESGSGGPYEQYFGPGTRLTVT.

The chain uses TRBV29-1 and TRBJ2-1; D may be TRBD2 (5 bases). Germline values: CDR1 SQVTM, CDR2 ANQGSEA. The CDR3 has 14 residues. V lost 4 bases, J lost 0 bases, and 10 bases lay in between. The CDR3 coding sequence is TGCAGCGTTGGGGAGATCCGCTCCTACAATGAGCAGTTCTTC. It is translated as CSVGEIRSYNEQFF.

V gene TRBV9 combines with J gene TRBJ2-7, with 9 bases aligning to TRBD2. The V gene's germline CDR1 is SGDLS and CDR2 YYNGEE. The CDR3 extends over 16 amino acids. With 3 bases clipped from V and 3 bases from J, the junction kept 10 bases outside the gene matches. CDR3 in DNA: TGTGCCAGCAGCGACAACTTAGCGGGGGACAACTACGAGCAGTACTTC. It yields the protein CASSDNLAGDNYEQYF. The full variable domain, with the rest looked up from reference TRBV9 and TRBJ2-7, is DSGVTQTPKHLITATGQRVTLRCSPRSGDLSVYWYQQSLDQGLQFLIQYYNGEERAKGNILERFSAQQFPDLHSELNLSSLELGDSALYFCASSDNLAGDNYEQYFGPGTRLTVT.

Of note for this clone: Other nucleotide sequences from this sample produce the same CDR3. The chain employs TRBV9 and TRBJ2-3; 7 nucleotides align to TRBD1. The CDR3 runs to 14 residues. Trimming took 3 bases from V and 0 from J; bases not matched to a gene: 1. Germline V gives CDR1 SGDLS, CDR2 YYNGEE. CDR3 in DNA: TGTGCCAGCAGCGAACAGGGGAGCACAGATACGCAGTATTTT. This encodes CASSEQGSTDTQYF. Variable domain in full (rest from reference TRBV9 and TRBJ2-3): DSGVTQTPKHLITATGQRVTLRCSPRSGDLSVYWYQQSLDQGLQFLIQYYNGEERAKGNILERFSAQQFPDLHSELNLSSLELGDSALYFCASSEQGSTDTQYFGPGTRLTVL.

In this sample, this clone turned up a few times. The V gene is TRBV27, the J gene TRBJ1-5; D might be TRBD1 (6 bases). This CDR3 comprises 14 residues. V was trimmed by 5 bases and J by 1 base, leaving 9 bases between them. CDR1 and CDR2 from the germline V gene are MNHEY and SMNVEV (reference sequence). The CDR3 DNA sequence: TGTGCCAGCAGTATCACAGGGAGCAATCAGCCCCAGCATTTT. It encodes CASSITGSNQPQHF.

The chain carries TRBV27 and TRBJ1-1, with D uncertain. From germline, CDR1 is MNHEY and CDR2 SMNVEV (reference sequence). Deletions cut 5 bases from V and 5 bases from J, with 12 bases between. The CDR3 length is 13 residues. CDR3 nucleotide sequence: TGTGCCAGCAGTACTATCAGGATAACTGAAGCTTTCTTT. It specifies CASSTIRITEAFF.

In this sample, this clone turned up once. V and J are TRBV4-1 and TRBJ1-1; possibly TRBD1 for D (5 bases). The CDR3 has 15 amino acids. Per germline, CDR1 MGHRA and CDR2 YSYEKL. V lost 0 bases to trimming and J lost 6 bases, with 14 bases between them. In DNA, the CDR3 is TGCGCCAGCAGCCAAGAGGGCCAGGGAATACCTGAAGCTTTCTTT. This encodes CASSQEGQGIPEAFF.

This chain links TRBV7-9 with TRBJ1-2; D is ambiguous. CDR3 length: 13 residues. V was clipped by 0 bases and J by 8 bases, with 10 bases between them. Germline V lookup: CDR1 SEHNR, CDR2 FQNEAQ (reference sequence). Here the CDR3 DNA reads TGTGCCAGCAGCTTAGCGATGGGTTGGGGCTACACCTTC. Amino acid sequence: CASSLAMGWGYTF.

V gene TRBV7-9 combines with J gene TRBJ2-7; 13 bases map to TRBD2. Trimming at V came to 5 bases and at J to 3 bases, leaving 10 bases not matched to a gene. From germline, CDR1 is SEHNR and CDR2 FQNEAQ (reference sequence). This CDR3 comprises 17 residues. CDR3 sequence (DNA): TGTGCCAGCAGCGTCGGACTAGCGGGAGAGTTTTTCTACGAGCAGTACTTC. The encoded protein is CASSVGLAGEFFYEQYF.

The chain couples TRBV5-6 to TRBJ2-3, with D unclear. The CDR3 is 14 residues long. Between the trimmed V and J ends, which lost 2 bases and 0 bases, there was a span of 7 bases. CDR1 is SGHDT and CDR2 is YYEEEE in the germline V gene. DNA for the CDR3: TGTGCCAGCAGCTTAGGGTTTAGCACAGATACGCAGTATTTT. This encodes CASSLGFSTDTQYF.

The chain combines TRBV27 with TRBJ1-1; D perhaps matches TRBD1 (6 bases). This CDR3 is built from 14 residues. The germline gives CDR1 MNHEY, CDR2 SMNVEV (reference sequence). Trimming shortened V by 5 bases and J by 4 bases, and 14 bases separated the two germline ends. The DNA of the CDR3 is TGTGCCAGCAGTATACAGGGATTGGGCACTGAAGCTTTCTTT. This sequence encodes CASSIQGLGTEAFF.

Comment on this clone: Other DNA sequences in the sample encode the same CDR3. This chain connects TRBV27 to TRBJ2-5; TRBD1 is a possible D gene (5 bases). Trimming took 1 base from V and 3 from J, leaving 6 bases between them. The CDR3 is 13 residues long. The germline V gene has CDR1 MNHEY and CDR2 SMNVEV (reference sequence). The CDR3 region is CASSLLGEETQYF. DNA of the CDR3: TGTGCCAGCAGTTTATTAGGGGAAGAGACCCAGTACTTC.

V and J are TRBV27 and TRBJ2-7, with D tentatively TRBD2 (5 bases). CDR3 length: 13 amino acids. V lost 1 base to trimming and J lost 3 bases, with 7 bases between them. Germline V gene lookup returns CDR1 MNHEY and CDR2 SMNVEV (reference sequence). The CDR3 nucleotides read TGTGCCAGCAGTTTATTGAGGGACTACGAGCAGTACTTC. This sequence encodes CASSLLRDYEQYF.

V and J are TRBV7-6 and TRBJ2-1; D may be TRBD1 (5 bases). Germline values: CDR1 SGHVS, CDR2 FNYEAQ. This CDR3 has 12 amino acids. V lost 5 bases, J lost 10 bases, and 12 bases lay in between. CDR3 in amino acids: CASSPPGPEQFF. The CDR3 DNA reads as TGTGCCAGCAGCCCGCCAGGGCCAGAGCAGTTCTTC.

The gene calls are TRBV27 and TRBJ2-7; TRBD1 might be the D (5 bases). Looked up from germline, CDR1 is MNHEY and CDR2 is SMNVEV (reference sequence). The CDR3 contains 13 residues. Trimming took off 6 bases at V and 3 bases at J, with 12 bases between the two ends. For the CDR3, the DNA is TGTGCCAGCAGCGTGGGGCTAAACTACGAGCAGTACTTC. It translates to CASSVGLNYEQYF.

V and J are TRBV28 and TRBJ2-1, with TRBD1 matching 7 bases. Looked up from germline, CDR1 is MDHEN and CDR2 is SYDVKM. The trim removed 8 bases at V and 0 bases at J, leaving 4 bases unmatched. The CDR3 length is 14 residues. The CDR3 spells CASQGVSSYNEQFF. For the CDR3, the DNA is TGTGCCAGCCAGGGGGTGAGCTCCTACAATGAGCAGTTCTTC.

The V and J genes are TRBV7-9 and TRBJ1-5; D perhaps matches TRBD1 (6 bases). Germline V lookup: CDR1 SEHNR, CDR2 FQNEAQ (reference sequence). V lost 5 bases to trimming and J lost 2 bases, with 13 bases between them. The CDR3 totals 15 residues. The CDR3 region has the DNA TGTGCCAGCAGCCTGGGGGGGCTCGGCAATCAGCCCCAGCATTTT. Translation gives CASSLGGLGNQPQHF.

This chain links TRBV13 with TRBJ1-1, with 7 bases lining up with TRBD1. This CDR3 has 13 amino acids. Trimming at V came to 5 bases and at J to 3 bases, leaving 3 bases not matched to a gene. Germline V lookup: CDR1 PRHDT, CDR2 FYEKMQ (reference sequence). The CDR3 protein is CASSGQEDTEAFF. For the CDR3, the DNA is TGTGCCAGCAGCGGACAGGAAGACACTGAAGCTTTCTTT. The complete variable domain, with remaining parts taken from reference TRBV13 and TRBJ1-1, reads AAGVIQSPRHLIKEKRETATLKCYPIPRHDTVYWYQQGPGQDPQFLISFYEKMQSDKGSIPDRFSAQQFSDYHSELNMSSLELGDSALYFCASSGQEDTEAFFGQGTRLTVV.